A single sample gave rise to the 26 T cell receptor beta chains below, sequenced in a study of neoadjuvant nivolumab and ipilimumab in lung cancer. Method: immunoSEQ multiplex PCR; TCRdb's copy keeps in-frame clones and lacks some. Of 18,000 or so clones listed, around 77% are singletons. The sequencing used tumor tissue, collected after neoadjuvant nivolumab, alone or with ipilimumab, at or shortly before surgery. The receptors stem from an adult with non-small cell lung cancer.

The chain joins TRBV4-2 to TRBJ2-1, with D perhaps matching TRBD1 (5 bases). The germline gives CDR1 LGHNA, CDR2 YNFKEQ. The V end was cut by 5 bases, the J end by 5 bases, with 13 bases between. CDR3 length equals 14 residues. DNA for the CDR3: TGTGCCAGCAGCTGGCGGCTAGGGGACAATGAGCAGTTCTTC. Protein: CASSWRLGDNEQFF.

The chain uses TRBV6-5 and TRBJ2-3; TRBD1 is a possible D gene (6 bases). The germline V and J ends were trimmed by 0 bases and 2 bases, with 12 bases remaining between them. CDR3 size: 16 residues. Per germline, CDR1 MNHEY and CDR2 SVGAGI. The DNA for the CDR3 is TGTGCCAGCAGTTACTCGGCAGGGGAGCTCACAGATACGCAGTATTTT. It specifies CASSYSAGELTDTQYF.

The chain combines TRBV9 with TRBJ2-5; TRBD2 matches 7 bases. Germline CDR1 SGDLS, CDR2 YYNGEE. After removal of 1 base from V and 4 bases from J, the junction contained 7 bases not matched to a gene. This CDR3 region has 15 residues. DNA of the CDR3: TGTGCCAGCAGCGTATCAGCAGGGAGGGGAGAGACCCAGTACTTC. This codes for CASSVSAGRGETQYF.

The chain is built from TRBV5-1 and TRBJ2-1, with unresolved D. Deletions cut 0 bases from V and 1 base from J, with 8 bases between. The germline V gene encodes CDR1 SGHRS and CDR2 YFSETQ. This CDR3 region has 15 residues. The CDR3 DNA sequence: TGCGCCAGCAGCTTGGCCGAACAGTCCTACAATGAGCAGTTCTTC. Protein product: CASSLAEQSYNEQFF. Complete variable domain (other parts from reference TRBV5-1 and TRBJ2-1): KAGVTQTPRYLIKTRGQQVTLSCSPISGHRSVSWYQQTPGQGLQFLFEYFSETQRNKGNFPGRFSGRQFSNSRSEMNVSTLELGDSALYLCASSLAEQSYNEQFFGPGTRLTVL.

The chain has TRBV5-1 and TRBJ2-1; possibly TRBD1 for D (6 bases). CDR3 size: 15 residues. Trimming pared 0 bases from V and 4 bases from J, leaving 11 bases between. Germline V CDR1 and CDR2: SGHRS, YFSETQ. CDR3 DNA sequence: TGCGCCAGCAGCTTGGCAGGGGAAAGATACAATGAGCAGTTCTTC. Translation: CASSLAGERYNEQFF.

This sequence joins TRBV7-9 and TRBJ2-1, with D perhaps matching TRBD2 (6 bases). Germline-derived CDR1 and CDR2 are SEHNR and FQNEAQ (reference sequence). The germline V and J ends were trimmed by 5 bases and 3 bases, with 8 bases remaining between them. The CDR3 has 13 residues. CDR3 residues: CASSPGGYNEQFF. CDR3 in DNA: TGTGCCAGCAGCCCCGGGGGCTACAATGAGCAGTTCTTC. The variable domain in full, with the rest retrieved from reference TRBV7-9 and TRBJ2-1, is DTGVSQNPRHKITKRGQNVTFRCDPISEHNRLYWYRQTLGQGPEFLTYFQNEAQLEKSRLLSDRFSAERPKGSFSTLEIQRTEQGDSAMYLCASSPGGYNEQFFGPGTRLTVL.

This chain links TRBV6-6 with TRBJ2-6; a possible D gene is TRBD1 (6 bases). The germline V gene has CDR1 MNHNY and CDR2 SVGAGI (reference sequence). Trimming removed 6 bases from V and 4 bases from J, with 16 bases in between. The CDR3 contains 16 residues. CDR3 protein: CASRPSAGTGANVLTF. The CDR3 DNA sequence: TGTGCCAGCAGGCCGTCGGCCGGGACAGGGGCCAACGTCCTGACTTTC.

The chain links TRBV7-3 to TRBJ2-5, with TRBD2 identical over 9 bases. The CDR3 has 13 amino acids. J gave up 5 bases and V 5 bases, and 3 bases lay outside the gene matches. Per germline, CDR1 SGHTA and CDR2 FQGTGA. The CDR3 nucleotides read TGTGCCAGCAGCCCGGGACTAGCTGAGACCCAGTACTTC. It is translated as CASSPGLAETQYF.

V usage is TRBV11-1 and J usage is TRBJ1-4, with 9 bases lining up with TRBD1. With V trimmed by 5 bases and J by 8 bases, 6 bases remained unmatched. This CDR3 contains 14 residues. Germline V gene lookup returns CDR1 SGHAT and CDR2 FQDESV (reference sequence). DNA for the CDR3: TGTGCCAGCAGCCGGGGACAGGGAAACGAAAAACTGTTTTTT. It translates to CASSRGQGNEKLFF. The full variable domain, rest sourced from reference TRBV11-1 and TRBJ1-4, is EAEVAQSPRYKITEKSQAVAFWCDPISGHATLYWYRQILGQGPELLVQFQDESVVDDSQLPKDRFSAERLKGVDSTLKIQPAELGDSAMYLCASSRGQGNEKLFFGSGTQLSVL.

The chain employs TRBV28 and TRBJ1-6, with D perhaps matching TRBD1 (5 bases). Deletions cut 3 bases from V and 13 bases from J, with 16 bases between. This CDR3 region has 14 residues. The germline V gene has CDR1 MDHEN and CDR2 SYDVKM. CDR3 sequence (DNA): TGTGCCAGCAGTTTTCACAGCGCAGGGCGTCCCCTCCACTTT. It encodes CASSFHSAGRPLHF. The full variable domain, in which reference TRBV28 and TRBJ1-6 provide the parts outside the CDR3, is DVKVTQSSRYLVKRTGEKVFLECVQDMDHENMFWYRQDPGLGLRLIYFSYDVKMKEKGDIPEGYSVSREKKERFSLILESASTNQTSMYLCASSFHSAGRPLHFGNGTRLTVT.

By share, this clone ranks as medium-sized. One junction end disagrees with the germline gene, perhaps due to a read error. V usage is TRBV7-2 and J usage is TRBJ1-6; D unresolved. This CDR3 has 14 amino acids. Germline V gene lookup returns CDR1 SGHTA and CDR2 FQGNSA. The CDR3 coding sequence is TGTGCCAGCAGCTATTTGGGCCGATCCGGTGAGGTTTTGTTT. Protein product: CASSYLGRSGEVLF.

J is TRBJ2-7 and V is TRBV7-2; TRBD2 aligns across 11 bases. V trimming: 6 bases; J trimming: 6 bases; junction bases outside the gene matches: 7. Germline V gene sequence: CDR1 SGHTA, CDR2 FQGNSA. This CDR3 is built from 14 residues. The CDR3 DNA reads as TGTGCCAGCAGGTTCGGCGGGACTAGCGGCGAGCAGTACTTC. It translates to CASRFGGTSGEQYF.

The V gene is TRBV5-5, the J gene TRBJ2-6, with D possibly matching TRBD1 (6 bases). V shed 4 bases and J shed 4 bases, with 15 bases lying between them. The germline CDR1 and CDR2 sequences are SGHKS and YYEKEE (reference sequence). The CDR3 is 16 amino acids. CDR3 bases: TGTGCCAGCAGCCGCACAGGGTCTCTGGGGGCCAACGTCCTGACTTTC. Translated: CASSRTGSLGANVLTF.

The chain recombines TRBV19 with TRBJ1-2; no clear D gene. V lost 7 bases to trimming and J lost 4 bases, with 13 bases between them. Germline CDR1 is LNHDA and CDR2 is SQIVND (reference sequence). The CDR3 runs 13 residues. The CDR3: CASNKSLVYGYTF. In DNA, the CDR3 is TGTGCCAGTAATAAGTCCTTGGTCTATGGCTACACCTTC. Variable domain in full (rest from reference TRBV19 and TRBJ1-2): DGGITQSPKYLFRKEGQNVTLSCEQNLNHDAMYWYRQDPGQGLRLIYYSQIVNDFQKGDIAEGYSVSREKKESFPLTVTSAQKNPTAFYLCASNKSLVYGYTFGSGTRLTVV.

The CDR3 here is CASSIGSSGLYGYTF. The CDR3 nucleotides read TGTGCCAGCAGCATCGGATCCTCGGGCCTCTATGGCTACACCTTC. The chain carries TRBV5-4 and TRBJ1-2; no firm D call. The germline V and J ends were trimmed by 4 bases and 4 bases, with 17 bases remaining between them. The CDR3 covers 15 residues. Germline CDR1 is SGHNT and CDR2 is YYREEE (reference sequence).

This chain joins TRBV7-2 and TRBJ2-3; D is perhaps TRBD2 (6 bases). Trimming shortened V by 4 bases and J by 6 bases, and 11 bases separated the two germline ends. There are 13 residues in the CDR3. CDR1 and CDR2 (germline): SGHTA, FQGNSA. CDR3 nucleotides: TGTGCCAGCAGCTCCGGGGGTCCTGATACGCAGTATTTT. Its protein is CASSSGGPDTQYF.

The chain employs TRBV5-5 and TRBJ2-1, with D maybe TRBD1 (6 bases). CDR1 SGHKS and CDR2 YYEKEE come from the germline V gene (reference sequence). CDR3 length: 18 residues. Trimming removed 0 bases from V and 0 bases from J, with 16 bases in between. The CDR3 region is CASSLVPTGFSSYNEQFF. CDR3 sequence (DNA): TGTGCCAGCAGCTTGGTCCCGACAGGTTTTAGCTCCTACAATGAGCAGTTCTTC.

The CDR3 protein is CASSSGGNEQFF. In DNA form, the CDR3 reads TGTGCCAGCAGCTCCGGGGGGAATGAGCAGTTCTTC. The V and J genes are TRBV11-3 and TRBJ2-1, with 7 bases fitting TRBD2. Looked up from germline, CDR1 is SGHNT and CDR2 is YENEEA. The CDR3 contains 12 residues. V was pared by 4 bases and J by 7 bases, with 1 base of the junction left unmatched.

V and J are TRBV6-5 and TRBJ2-5; 7 nucleotides align to TRBD2. The CDR3 has 13 residues. V trimming: 5 bases; J trimming: 4 bases; junction bases outside the gene matches: 4. Per the germline V gene, CDR1 is MNHEY and CDR2 is SVGAGI. As DNA, the CDR3 is TGTGCCAGCAGTAATTCGGGGGGAGAGACCCAGTACTTC. Encoded protein: CASSNSGGETQYF.

The chain recombines TRBV19 with TRBJ1-5; D gene ambiguous. The length of the CDR3 is 14 residues. Trimming removed 6 bases at V and 5 bases at J, with 14 bases between. Germline V CDR1 and CDR2: LNHDA, SQIVND (reference sequence). The CDR3: CASSQVLPYQPQHF. In DNA, the CDR3 is TGTGCCAGTAGCCAGGTGTTGCCCTATCAGCCCCAGCATTTT.

This clone was counted once. The V and J genes are TRBV7-2 and TRBJ2-1; no definite D call. CDR1 is SGHTA and CDR2 is FQGNSA in the germline V gene. V lost 0 bases and J lost 3, with 6 bases in between. This CDR3 has 14 residues. The CDR3 spells CASSLAPDYNEQFF. CDR3 bases: TGTGCCAGCAGCTTAGCCCCCGACTACAATGAGCAGTTCTTC.

This clone is a singleton in its sample. The gene calls are TRBV29-1 and TRBJ1-1; 8 positions agree with TRBD1. Trimming removed 6 bases from V and 4 bases from J; junction bases left unmatched: 4. The CDR3 has 12 amino acids. The V gene's germline CDR1 is SQVTM and CDR2 ANQGSEA. CDR3 bases: TGCAGCGTCAGCCAGGGGGCCACTGAAGCTTTCTTT. Residues: CSVSQGATEAFF.

The chain carries TRBV7-8 and TRBJ1-6; TRBD1 is a possible D gene (6 bases). This CDR3 has 14 residues. Trimming stripped 3 bases from V and 7 bases from J, with 10 bases between. CDR1 SGHVS and CDR2 FQNEAQ come from the germline V gene. The chain's CDR3 is CASSFDTGNSPLHF. The CDR3 DNA sequence: TGTGCCAGCAGCTTTGACACAGGGAATTCACCCCTCCACTTT.

V and J are TRBV20-1 and TRBJ2-7; D gene unclear. V shed 4 bases and J shed 1 base, with 5 bases lying between them. The germline V gene encodes CDR1 DFQATT and CDR2 SNEGSKA (reference sequence). The CDR3 consists of 11 residues. CDR3 nucleotides: TGCAGTGCTAAGGGATCCTACGAGCAGTACTTC. It is translated as CSAKGSYEQYF.

In this sample, this clone turned up a few times. CDR3 nucleotides: TGTGCCAGCAGACACGACATGTCGTGGACTGAAGCTTTCTTT. This sequence encodes CASRHDMSWTEAFF. This chain links TRBV7-9 with TRBJ1-1; D gene ambiguous. CDR1 SEHNR and CDR2 FQNEAQ come from the germline V gene (reference sequence). The CDR3 contains 14 residues. V dropped 6 bases and J dropped 5 bases, with 16 bases sitting between them.

V gene TRBV7-3 combines with J gene TRBJ2-1, with 9 bases lining up with TRBD2. V trimming: 2 bases; J trimming: 10 bases; junction bases outside the gene matches: 9. CDR1 is SGHTA, CDR2 FQGTGA, per germline. The CDR3 sequence is 15 residues long. The chain's CDR3 is CASSLQAGGPQEQFF. DNA of the CDR3: TGTGCCAGCAGCTTACAAGCGGGGGGCCCCCAGGAGCAGTTCTTC.